This is a list of T cell receptor beta chains from one sample in a study of memory CD4+ T cells and cytomegalovirus serostatus. The method was immunoSEQ multiplex PCR; TCRdb's version includes in-frame clones alone and lacks a portion of them. The data show under 80,000 clones, 82% seen once. The sample was memory CD4+ T cells from blood. The receptors were sampled from an adult in good health and CMV-seronegative. Both conserved end residues are part of each CDR3. D genes are given only for firm matches. Clone sizes are given selectively: once, few, many, or a class where the clone is expanded.

abundance	v_gene	j_gene	d_gene	CDR3aa	CDR3nt
NA	TRBV6-1	TRBJ2-7	TRBD1	CASREQGGPYEQYF	TGTGCCAGCAGGGAACAGGGGGGACCTTACGAGCAGTACTTC
few	TRBV30	TRBJ1-3	TRBD1	CAWSLTGGAGNTIYF	TGTGCCTGGAGCTTGACAGGGGGCGCTGGAAACACCATATATTTT
NA	TRBV2	TRBJ1-5	NA	CASLLGGGRNQPQHF	TGTGCCAGTCTCCTGGGGGGGGGACGCAATCAGCCCCAGCATTTT
few	TRBV20-1	TRBJ2-1	NA	CSAETGNEQFF	TGCAGTGCTGAAACGGGTAATGAGCAGTTCTTC
NA	TRBV18	TRBJ2-2	NA	CASSPQETGELFF	TGTGCCAGCTCACCACAAGAAACCGGGGAGCTGTTTTTT
NA	TRBV6-1	TRBJ1-5	NA	CASSEGILSNQPQHF	TGTGCCAGCAGTGAAGGGATTTTAAGCAATCAGCCCCAGCATTTT
NA	TRBV11-2	TRBJ1-2	TRBD1	CASSYDRGDNYGYTF	TGTGCCAGCAGTTACGACAGGGGGGATAACTATGGCTACACCTTC
NA	TRBV5-1	TRBJ1-2	TRBD1	CASSRTGDYGYTF	TGCGCCAGCAGCCGAACAGGGGACTATGGCTACACCTTC
NA	TRBV19	TRBJ1-1	TRBD1	CASRTGRDTEAFF	TGTGCCAGTAGGACAGGGAGGGACACTGAAGCTTTCTTT
few	TRBV7-3	TRBJ2-3	NA	CASSLTQTDTQYF	TGTGCCAGCAGCTTAACCCAAACAGATACGCAGTATTTT
NA	TRBV23-1	TRBJ2-3	TRBD1	CASSQSGTGGPDTQYF	TGCGCCAGCAGTCAATCGGGGACAGGGGGTCCAGATACGCAGTATTTT
NA	TRBV2	TRBJ1-2	NA	CASSEQFRRGYTF	TGTGCCAGCAGTGAACAGTTCCGACGTGGCTACACCTTC
NA	TRBV28	TRBJ1-4	NA	CASRQEKLFF	TGTGCCAGCAGGCAAGAAAAACTGTTTTTT
few	TRBV30	TRBJ1-6	TRBD1	CAWTTDRGNSPLHF	TGTGCCTGGACTACCGACAGGGGAAATTCACCCCTCCACTTT
NA	TRBV5-1	TRBJ2-2	NA	CASSFDRELFF	TGCGCCAGCAGCTTTGATAGGGAGCTGTTTTTT
few	TRBV18	TRBJ1-1	TRBD1	CASSPGQGLNTEAFF	TGTGCCAGCTCACCCGGACAGGGTTTGAACACTGAAGCTTTCTTT
NA	TRBV11-2	TRBJ2-5	NA	CASSLGGILRGEQYF	TGTGCCAGCAGCTTAGGCGGGATCCTTAGGGGTGAGCAGTACTTC
NA	TRBV7-2	TRBJ2-1	TRBD1	CASSLLGQGAHEQFF	TGTGCCAGCAGCTTATTGGGACAGGGCGCACATGAGCAGTTCTTC
NA	TRBV11-2	TRBJ2-7	NA	CASSPRLTGEQYF	TGTGCCAGCAGCCCCCGGTTGACAGGCGAGCAGTACTTC
NA	TRBV10-2	TRBJ1-2	NA	CASSPGLKTNYGYTF	TGCGCCAGCAGTCCGGGGCTTAAAACTAACTATGGCTACACCTTC
NA	TRBV2	TRBJ1-5	NA	CASSGVNANQPQHF	TGTGCCAGCAGTGGGGTTAACGCTAATCAGCCCCAGCATTTT
NA	TRBV10-3	TRBJ2-7	NA	CAIAEGRTYEQYF	TGTGCCATCGCTGAGGGACGGACCTACGAGCAGTACTTC
NA	TRBV7-9	TRBJ2-5	NA	CASSLGIGTVQETQYF	TGTGCCAGCAGCCTAGGTATCGGGACGGTCCAAGAGACCCAGTACTTC
NA	TRBV5-5	TRBJ1-2	NA	CASSLAGVYGYTF	TGTGCCAGCAGCTTGGCGGGGGTTTATGGCTACACCTTC
NA	TRBV27	TRBJ1-1	TRBD1	CASSLKTGSDVYTEAFF	TGTGCCAGCAGTTTAAAGACAGGGTCGGATGTATACACTGAAGCTTTCTTT
NA	TRBV5-1	TRBJ2-2	NA	CASSLSRANTGELFF	TGCGCCAGCAGCCTTAGCAGGGCGAACACCGGGGAGCTGTTTTTT
NA	TRBV5-5	TRBJ1-2	NA	CASSFNTDFYGYTF	TGTGCCAGCAGCTTTAACACGGATTTCTATGGCTACACCTTC
NA	TRBV5-1	TRBJ1-6	NA	CASSSQAGTAGSPLHF	TGCGCCAGCAGCTCACAGGCAGGCACCGCAGGATCACCCCTCCACTTT
NA	TRBV25-1	TRBJ1-2	NA	CASSEAQNFYGYTF	TGTGCCAGCAGTGAGGCACAGAACTTCTATGGCTACACCTTC
NA	TRBV5-1	TRBJ2-1	NA	CASTLTGSSYNEQFF	TGCGCCAGCACCCTAACAGGAAGCTCCTACAATGAGCAGTTCTTC
NA	TRBV29-1	TRBJ1-2	NA	CSVEDLGGVYGYTF	TGCAGCGTTGAAGATCTGGGGGGCGTCTATGGCTACACCTTC
NA	TRBV11-1	TRBJ2-3	TRBD2	CASSHGTSGGSGWDTQYF	TGTGCCAGCAGCCACGGGACTAGCGGGGGCTCGGGCTGGGATACGCAGTATTTT
NA	TRBV7-8	TRBJ2-7	TRBD2	CASSSGLAGAAYEQYF	TGTGCCAGCAGCTCTGGACTAGCGGGGGCCGCTTACGAGCAGTACTTC
NA	TRBV5-1	TRBJ1-4	NA	CASSLTGDTREKLFF	TGCGCCAGCAGCTTGACCGGGGATACTAGGGAAAAACTGTTTTTT
NA	TRBV4-2	TRBJ2-2	NA	CASSQEGRGTGELFF	TGTGCCAGCAGCCAAGAGGGGCGGGGAACCGGGGAGCTGTTTTTT
NA	TRBV4-1	TRBJ2-7	TRBD2	CASSQEETSGVYEQYF	TGCGCCAGCAGCCAAGAGGAGACTAGCGGGGTTTACGAGCAGTACTTC
NA	TRBV10-1	TRBJ2-3	TRBD1	CASSDRGTDTQYF	TGCGCCAGCAGCGACAGGGGCACAGATACGCAGTATTTT
NA	TRBV5-1	TRBJ1-1	TRBD1	CASSLAGAGGPIENTEAFF	TGCGCCAGCAGCTTGGCCGGAGCAGGGGGACCGATTGAGAACACTGAAGCTTTCTTT
NA	TRBV18	TRBJ2-3	TRBD2	CASSILAGPKADTQYF	TGTGCCAGCTCAATACTAGCGGGACCGAAGGCAGATACGCAGTATTTT
NA	TRBV29-1	TRBJ1-1	NA	CSGWWGTEAFF	TGCAGCGGGTGGTGGGGCACTGAAGCTTTCTTT
NA	TRBV28	TRBJ2-1	TRBD2	CASSRSTSGRNNEQFF	TGTGCCAGCAGTAGATCGACTAGCGGGAGAAACAATGAGCAGTTCTTC